This T cell receptor beta chain appears in the sequencing data of a study of shared clonotypes between healthy human individuals. The study, taken as a whole, reports: Deeper or shallower sequencing was expected to change how clonotypes are shared among donors. Even with large depth, rarefaction showed that sorted-subset sequencing was incomplete. When compared with the clonotypes that were shared by all four sorted-subset donors, the non-shared clonotypes turned out to have lower generation probabilities.

As processed by the authors: Without quality scores, immunoSEQ junctional reads could not be filtered like full-length reads. Using immunoSEQ multiplex PCR, the repertoire was profiled, and TCRdb retains in-frame clones only, with some absent. Clone size and V and J calls were adopted from that table, with D and trimming inferred from the DNA. The sample records some 2,500,000 clones, roughly 90% being singletons. The CDR3 loop spans 16 amino acids. From germline, CDR1 is SGDLS and CDR2 YYNGEE. The V gene end was trimmed by 2 bases and the J gene end by 6 bases; junction bases not matched to a gene: 12. On this clone itself: Its antigen is not identified.

The sequence was obtained from a young man in good health. Some clones in this sample may be carry-over from other donors' samples. The specimen sequenced was naive CD4+ T cells from PBMCs. The subset: CD45RA+ positively selected. J is TRBJ2-7 and V is TRBV9; TRBD1 matches 9 bases. The CDR3 DNA follows: TGTGCCAGCAGCGTTGGAACCGGGACAGGGCCATCCGAGCAGTACTTC. Translating it yields CASSVGTGTGPSEQYF.